The entry below gives a single T cell receptor beta chain sequence along with its context. The entry originates in a study of blood T cells in healthy people across ages. This CDR3 is built from 15 residues. The V gene lost 6 bases and the J gene lost 13 bases, with 25 bases spanning the gap. Looked up from germline, CDR1 is MNHNS and CDR2 is SASEGT. A sample-barcoded 5' primer and a J-beta primer mix were used in a second PCR of roughly 7 to 11 cycles. TCRdb reprocessed the 5' RACE reads with MiXCR, giving one entry per CDR3 protein. Here the sample spans approximately 800,000 distinct CDR3 sequences, approximately 53% being singletons.

Material: blood. This clonotype originated in a middle-aged man in good health. The chain has TRBV6-1 and TRBJ2-4; D ambiguous. Here the CDR3 reads CASSGNTFLYNEQYF. CDR3 bases: TGTGCCAGCAGCGGTAATACTTTCCTCTACAATGAGCAGTACTTC.